What follows are 21 T cell receptor beta chains derived from one specimen sequenced in a study of response to subunit inactivated influenza vaccine. TCRdb redid the calling of the RT-PCR reads with MiXCR, one entry per CDR3 protein. Of 800,000 to 1,000,000 distinct CDR3 sequences listed, 21% are singletons. Sample: PBMCs from blood, taken roughly 5 days after vaccination. The receptors were gathered from a man aged 45-65 years who received an inactivated influenza vaccine.

This chain links TRBV4-3 with TRBJ2-5; D is possibly TRBD2 (6 bases). The V end was cut by 0 bases, the J end by 7 bases, with 18 bases between. Germline assignment: CDR1 LGHNA and CDR2 YSLEER. This CDR3 has 16 residues. The CDR3 nucleotides are TGCGCCAGCAGCCAAGAGTCCCAGGGACTGCTTGGGACCCAGTACTTC. The encoded protein is CASSQESQGLLGTQYF.

This clonotype was recorded a few times. V is TRBV14 and J is TRBJ2-7; D call uncertain. V lost 8 bases and J 0 bases, leaving 14 bases between the germline ends. CDR1 and CDR2 from the germline V gene are SGHDN and FVKESK. This CDR3 comprises 14 residues. CDR3 amino acids: CASFDSALSYEQYF. The CDR3 DNA reads TGTGCCAGCTTTGACTCGGCCCTCTCCTACGAGCAGTACTTC.

J is TRBJ1-2 and V is TRBV5-1; 7 bases are shared with TRBD1. V gave up 4 bases and J gave up 3 bases; unmatched junction bases: 12. CDR1 is SGHRS, CDR2 YFSETQ, per germline. CDR3 length equals 16 residues. The DNA of the CDR3 is TGCGCCAGCAGCCGCGGTGCAGGGGGGAGAGACTATGGCTACACCTTC. This gives the protein CASSRGAGGRDYGYTF.

The chain carries TRBV20-1 and TRBJ1-5; D is perhaps TRBD1 (5 bases). The CDR3 runs 13 residues. Trimming stripped 6 bases from V and 2 bases from J, with 11 bases between. Germline loops: CDR1 DFQATT, CDR2 SNEGSKA (reference sequence). CDR3: CSATQGGNQPQHF. In nucleotides, the CDR3 is TGCAGTGCCACGCAGGGTGGCAATCAGCCCCAGCATTTT.

This clonotype was detected a few times. The chain recombines TRBV7-8 with TRBJ2-2; D may be TRBD1 (5 bases). V was trimmed by 5 bases and J by 7 bases, leaving 14 bases between them. CDR1 is SGHVS, CDR2 FQNEAQ, per germline. The CDR3 has 14 amino acids. The CDR3 DNA reads TGTGCCAGCAGCGCAACACGGACACTCGGGGAGCTGTTTTTT. Encoded protein: CASSATRTLGELFF.

This clonotype appeared a few times. This sequence joins TRBV10-3 and TRBJ2-7, with TRBD1 as a possible D gene (7 bases). The length of the CDR3 is 15 residues. The V gene lost 0 bases and the J gene lost 3 bases, with 12 bases spanning the gap. Per the germline V gene, CDR1 is ENHRY and CDR2 is SYGVKD. CDR3: CAISESFRGVYEQYF. The CDR3, as DNA: TGTGCCATCAGTGAGTCGTTCAGGGGGGTCTACGAGCAGTACTTC.

This clonotype appeared many times. This chain joins TRBV27 and TRBJ2-2; the D gene is possibly TRBD1 (5 bases). Trimming took 6 bases from V and 0 from J, leaving 11 bases between them. The CDR3 has 15 amino acids. CDR1 MNHEY and CDR2 SMNVEV come from the germline V gene (reference sequence). CDR3 DNA: TGTGCCAGCAGCCTCAGACAGCCGAACACCGGGGAGCTGTTTTTT. As protein: CASSLRQPNTGELFF.

The chain joins TRBV7-6 to TRBJ2-2; D might be TRBD1 or TRBD2, each matching 5 bases. V was pared by 4 bases and J by 6 bases, with 12 bases between. The V gene's germline CDR1 is SGHVS and CDR2 FNYEAQ. The length of the CDR3 is 14 residues. CDR3 sequence: CASSSGPGAGELFF. The CDR3 DNA reads TGTGCCAGCAGCTCGGGACCTGGGGCCGGGGAGCTGTTTTTT.

The chain recombines TRBV6-1 with TRBJ2-3; TRBD2 might be the D (6 bases). The V end lost 4 bases, the J end lost 0 bases, and 11 bases lay between the germline ends. The CDR3 is made up of 15 amino acids. Germline CDR1 MNHNS, CDR2 SASEGT. CDR3 sequence (DNA): TGTGCCAGCAGTGGTGGGACTCCTAGCACAGATACGCAGTATTTT. It codes for CASSGGTPSTDTQYF.

This chain joins TRBV12-3 or TRBV12-4 and TRBJ2-3; weak D call: TRBD2 (5 bases). The CDR3 loop spans 14 amino acids. Trimming stripped 4 bases from V and 5 bases from J, with 13 bases between. CDR3 region: CASSSPGSVDTQYF. The DNA for the CDR3 is TGTGCCAGCAGTTCCCCGGGGTCGGTAGATACGCAGTATTTT.

The gene calls are TRBV15 and TRBJ2-2, with 7 nucleotides matching TRBD2. J lost 4 bases, V lost 1 base, and 3 bases had no gene match. Germline CDR1 reads LNHNV; CDR2 reads YYDKDF (reference sequence). The CDR3 length is 15 residues. CDR3 region: CATSRAGGITGELFF. In DNA, the CDR3 is TGTGCCACCAGCAGAGCGGGAGGTATCACCGGGGAGCTGTTTTTT.

The V and J genes are TRBV7-2 and TRBJ2-7, with unresolved D. Germline V gives CDR1 SGHTA, CDR2 FQGNSA. Trimming shortened V by 7 bases and J by 3 bases, and 13 bases separated the two germline ends. CDR3 length: 13 amino acids. The DNA for the CDR3 is TGTGCCAGCACCTCTTCCCCCGGCTACGAGCAGTACTTC. Its translation: CASTSSPGYEQYF. Supplemented by reference TRBV7-2 and TRBJ2-7, the full variable domain reads GAGVSQSPSNKVTEKGKDVELRCDPISGHTALYWYRQSLGQGLEFLIYFQGNSAPDKSGLPSDRFSAERTGGSVSTLTIQRTQQEDSAVYLCASTSSPGYEQYFGPGTRLTVT.

V and J are TRBV5-5 and TRBJ1-4, with 8 bases matching TRBD1. Unmatched junction bases numbered 9, after V lost 3 bases and J lost 8 bases. This CDR3 contains 15 residues. CDR1 is SGHKS and CDR2 is YYEKEE in the germline V gene (reference sequence). The CDR3: CASSSTGVPSEKLFF. Here the CDR3 DNA reads TGTGCCAGCAGCTCGACAGGGGTCCCTTCCGAAAAACTGTTTTTT.

This clonotype was detected only a few times. This chain uses TRBV29-1 with TRBJ2-3; 11 bases map to TRBD2. Germline V gene data show CDR1 as SQVTM and CDR2 as ANQGSEA. The V segment lost 2 bases and the J segment 8 bases; nucleotides outside the gene matches: 6. The CDR3 length is 14 residues. In DNA, the CDR3 is TGCAGCGTTGAACCTGTAGCGGGGGGGCCTACGCAGTATTTT. Protein product: CSVEPVAGGPTQYF.

This clonotype was detected many times. The genes are TRBV4-2 and TRBJ2-5; D gene unclear. Looked up from germline, CDR1 is LGHNA and CDR2 is YNFKEQ. Deletions cut 1 base from V and 3 bases from J, with 3 bases between. This CDR3 comprises 12 residues. Written as DNA, the CDR3 is TGTGCCAGCAGCCAAGGCAAAGAGACCCAGTACTTC. Its protein product is CASSQGKETQYF.

This sequence joins TRBV7-2 and TRBJ2-1, with 9 bases aligning to TRBD2. Trimming took 2 bases from V and 5 from J; bases not matched to a gene: 4. Germline values: CDR1 SGHTA, CDR2 FQGNSA. The CDR3 is 15 amino acids. The CDR3 region has the DNA TGTGCCAGCAGCTTACTGGGACTAGCCAACAATGAGCAGTTCTTC. Encoded protein: CASSLLGLANNEQFF.

This clonotype was seen more than once but under ten times. This rearrangement joins TRBV12-3 or TRBV12-4 to TRBJ1-3, with D unresolved. V gave up 7 bases and J gave up 2 bases, with 18 bases separating them. The CDR3 length is 16 residues. CDR3 amino acids: CASNPTTPGAGNTIYF. The CDR3 DNA reads TGTGCCAGCAACCCAACGACACCCGGAGCTGGAAACACCATATATTTT.

This clonotype was counted many times. This chain connects TRBV7-7 to TRBJ2-5; 7 nucleotides match TRBD1. The CDR3 totals 14 residues. Germline CDR1 is SSHAT and CDR2 is FNYEAQ (reference sequence). V lost 5 bases and J lost 1; bases outside the gene matches: 4. The CDR3 region has the DNA TGTGCCAGCAGCCGAGGACAGGCCCAAGAGACCCAGTACTTC. It specifies CASSRGQAQETQYF.

A few counts support this clonotype. The chain carries TRBV28 and TRBJ1-4, with D hard to call. Between the trimmed V and J ends, which lost 5 bases and 8 bases, there was a span of 24 bases. CDR3 length: 17 amino acids. CDR1 and CDR2 from the germline V gene are MDHEN and SYDVKM. CDR3 bases: TGTGCCAGCAGTGAATGGGTTTACACCGACGGGATCGAAAAACTGTTTTTT. Translating gives CASSEWVYTDGIEKLFF.

There are many counts of this clonotype. The rearrangement joins TRBV7-2 to TRBJ1-1, with D unclear. V gave up 0 bases and J gave up 4 bases, with 9 bases separating them. Germline assignment: CDR1 SGHTA and CDR2 FQGNSA. The CDR3 spans 14 residues. The CDR3 loop reads CASSLAVRTTEAFF. CDR3 in DNA: TGTGCCAGCAGCTTAGCGGTGAGGACCACTGAAGCTTTCTTT.

This clonotype was recorded a few times. This chain uses TRBV10-3 with TRBJ2-7; 10 nucleotides line up with TRBD1. Germline CDR1 ENHRY, CDR2 SYGVKD. Unmatched junction bases numbered 12, after V lost 10 bases and J lost 6 bases. The CDR3 runs to 14 residues. CDR3 loop: CASNPGTGVVEQYF. The CDR3 DNA sequence: TGTGCCAGCAACCCCGGGACAGGGGTTGTCGAGCAGTACTTC.